The entry below gives a single T cell receptor beta chain sequence along with its context. One junction end disagrees with the germline gene, perhaps due to a read error. The data derive from a study of lung T cells in sarcoidosis with Löfgren's syndrome. Germline lookup yields CDR1 SGDLS and CDR2 YYNGEE. The CDR3 sequence is 15 residues long. Each CDR3 protein is one row after TCRdb ran MiXCR on the reads. The sample has some 18,000 distinct CDR3 sequences, about 22% seen once; the top ten hold over 4%. The rearrangement joins TRBV9 to TRBJ2-3; no reliable D call. The source material was CD4+ T cells from PBMCs. The source is a human donor with sarcoidosis (Löfgren's syndrome or another form), or a control subject (not recorded which). The CDR3 region is CASIVATTFTDTQYF. DNA of the CDR3: TGTGCCAGCATCGTAGCTACGACCTTCACAGATACGCAGTATTTT.